The 4 T cell receptor beta chains below were found in one sample sequenced in a study of T cell repertoires in cytomegalovirus infection. TCRdb re-called the reads with MiXCR, one entry per CDR3 protein. The sample has more than 350,000 distinct CDR3 sequences; 25% to 40% are singletons. Source material: PBMCs. These receptors were obtained from a human donor in good health (CMV status not recorded). Some clones in this sample may be carry-over from other donors' samples.

The chain combines TRBV7-6 with TRBJ2-3; 9 bases are a match to TRBD1. Germline-derived CDR1 and CDR2 are SGHVS and FNYEAQ. Unmatched junction bases numbered 11, after V lost 5 bases and J lost 2 bases. The CDR3 is 17 residues long. The CDR3 sequence: CASSDPGTGTNTDTQYF. The CDR3 bases are TGTGCCAGCAGCGATCCTGGGACAGGGACTAACACAGATACGCAGTATTTT.

This clonotype appeared a few times. This chain connects TRBV7-8 to TRBJ2-1, with TRBD2 matching 10 bases. Looked up from germline, CDR1 is SGHVS and CDR2 is FQNEAQ. J lost 4 bases, V lost 5 bases, and 11 bases had no gene match. The CDR3 consists of 17 residues. CDR3 protein: CASSRAASGGLYNEQFF. The CDR3 DNA is TGTGCCAGCAGCCGAGCGGCTAGCGGGGGCCTATACAATGAGCAGTTCTTC.

The rearrangement joins TRBV2 to TRBJ2-7; no reliable D call. Looked up from germline, CDR1 is SNHLY and CDR2 is FYNNEI. The CDR3 has 13 residues. V shed 4 bases and J shed 3 bases, with 10 bases lying between them. The DNA for the CDR3 is TGTGCCAGCAGTGGAGTAAGGGACTACGAGCAGTACTTC. Protein: CASSGVRDYEQYF. Variable domain in full (rest from reference TRBV2 and TRBJ2-7): EPEVTQTPSHQVTQMGQEVILRCVPISNHLYFYWYRQILGQKVEFLVSFYNNEISEKSEIFDDQFSVERPDGSNFTLKIRSTKLEDSAMYFCASSGVRDYEQYFGPGTRLTVT.

The chain has TRBV5-4 and TRBJ1-4; D is perhaps TRBD1 (6 bases). CDR3 length equals 14 residues. The ends were cut back, 1 base at V and 10 bases at J, with 14 bases in the middle. CDR1 is SGHNT and CDR2 is YYREEE in the germline V gene (reference sequence). This CDR3 reads CASSLSGAGGKLFF. The DNA of the CDR3 is TGTGCCAGCAGCTTGTCAGGGGCCGGCGGAAAACTGTTTTTT.